One and the same sample provided the 2 T cell receptor beta chains below, sequenced in a study of radiation and T cells in renal cell carcinoma. Sequencing was performed with immunoSEQ multiplex PCR; in TCRdb, only in-frame clones are kept and a portion is missing. This repertoire shows some 120,000 clones, about 81% found once; its top ten account for approximately 2%. Time point described: blood 2 weeks post-SBRT. Treatment given: 15 Gy SBRT to primary tumor, nephrectomy 4 weeks later. The sample in question was blood, obtained from a patient whose treatment included radiotherapy and nephrectomy. Receptors were obtained from a woman aged 55 to 70 with renal cell carcinoma.

V and J are TRBV14 and TRBJ2-1; maybe TRBD2 (6 bases). Between the trimmed V and J ends, which lost 3 bases and 8 bases, there was a span of 20 bases. CDR3 length: 16 residues. CDR1 and CDR2 (germline): SGHDN, FVKESK. The CDR3 sequence is CASSHSAGMISDEQFF. The CDR3 nucleotides read TGTGCCAGCAGCCATTCGGCGGGAATGATCTCGGATGAGCAGTTCTTC.

In its sample, this clone was seen a few times. V gene TRBV7-9 combines with J gene TRBJ1-5, with 8 bases fitting TRBD1. V lost 4 bases, J lost 5 bases, and 7 bases stayed unmatched. The CDR3 is made up of 15 amino acids. The germline V gene encodes CDR1 SEHNR and CDR2 FQNEAQ (reference sequence). The CDR3 nucleotides read TGTGCCAGCAGCTCCCGGGACAGGAGGGATCAGCCCCAGCATTTT. This translates into CASSSRDRRDQPQHF.